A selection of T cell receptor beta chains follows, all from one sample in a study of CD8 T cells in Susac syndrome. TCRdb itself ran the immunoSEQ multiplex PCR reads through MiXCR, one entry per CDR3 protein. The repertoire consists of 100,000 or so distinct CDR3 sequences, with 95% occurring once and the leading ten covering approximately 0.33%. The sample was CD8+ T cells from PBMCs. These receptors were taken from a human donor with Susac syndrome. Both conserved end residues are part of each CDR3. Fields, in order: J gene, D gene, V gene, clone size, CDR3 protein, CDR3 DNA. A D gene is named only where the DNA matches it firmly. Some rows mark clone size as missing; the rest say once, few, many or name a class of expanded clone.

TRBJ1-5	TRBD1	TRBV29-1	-	CSVEFGQGGGPQHF	TGCAGCGTTGAATTCGGACAGGGTGGCGGGCCCCAGCATTTT
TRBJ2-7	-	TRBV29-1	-	CSVVGTLSYEQYF	TGCAGCGTTGTGGGCACCCTCTCCTACGAGCAGTACTTC
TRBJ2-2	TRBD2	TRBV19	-	CASSLTSGRVTGELFF	TGTGCCAGTAGTCTTACTAGCGGGAGAGTCACCGGGGAGCTGTTTTTT
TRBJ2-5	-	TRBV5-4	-	CASSLDDNQETQYF	TGTGCCAGCAGCCTAGATGACAACCAAGAGACCCAGTACTTC
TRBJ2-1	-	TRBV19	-	CASSTSVKQFF	TGTGCCAGTAGTACCTCCGTCAAGCAGTTCTTC
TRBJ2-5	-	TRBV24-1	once	CATSEQETQYF	TGTGCCACCAGTGAGCAAGAGACCCAGTACTTC
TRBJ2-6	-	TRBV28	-	CASSGGTVRGANVLTF	TGTGCCAGCAGTGGTGGGACGGTGAGGGGGGCCAACGTCCTGACTTTC
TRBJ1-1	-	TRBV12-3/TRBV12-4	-	CASRTDGNTEAFF	TGTGCCAGCCGGACCGACGGGAACACTGAAGCTTTCTTT
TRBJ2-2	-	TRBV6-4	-	CASSDSNSGELFF	TGTGCCAGCAGTGACTCGAATTCCGGGGAGCTGTTTTTT
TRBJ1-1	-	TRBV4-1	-	CASSQDRYFSRGGTEAFF	TGCGCCAGCAGCCAAGATAGATATTTCAGTCGGGGAGGCACTGAAGCTTTCTTT
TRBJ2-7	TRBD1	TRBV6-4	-	CASNPGQTYEQYF	TGTGCCAGCAACCCGGGACAGACCTACGAGCAGTACTTC
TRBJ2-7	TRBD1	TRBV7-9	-	CAITKTAGTDEQYF	TGTGCCATAACGAAGACCGCAGGGACAGACGAGCAGTACTTC
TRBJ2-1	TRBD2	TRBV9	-	CASSSTSGAYNEQFF	TGTGCCAGCAGCTCGACTAGCGGGGCCTACAATGAGCAGTTCTTC
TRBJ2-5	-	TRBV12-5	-	CASGPIETQYF	TGTGCTAGTGGCCCCATCGAGACCCAGTACTTC
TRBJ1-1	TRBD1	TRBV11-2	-	CASSLQYGQGTNTEAFF	TGTGCCAGCAGCCTACAGTATGGACAGGGAACGAACACTGAAGCTTTCTTT
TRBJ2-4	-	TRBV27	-	CASSLAGSGLQNIQYF	TGTGCCAGCAGTTTGGCCGGTTCAGGGCTTCAAAACATTCAGTACTTC
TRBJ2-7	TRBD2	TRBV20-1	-	CSARKLAGVDEQYF	TGCAGTGCAAGGAAACTAGCGGGGGTAGACGAGCAGTACTTC
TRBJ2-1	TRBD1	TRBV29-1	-	CSSRTGLGPEQFF	TGCAGCTCCCGGACAGGGTTGGGACCGGAGCAGTTCTTC
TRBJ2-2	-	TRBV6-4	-	CASSTSNAGELFF	TGTGCCAGCAGTACTAGTAACGCCGGGGAGCTGTTTTTT
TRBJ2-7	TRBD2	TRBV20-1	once	CSARGLAGVHEQYF	TGCAGTGCTAGAGGTCTAGCGGGAGTCCACGAGCAGTACTTC
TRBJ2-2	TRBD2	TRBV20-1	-	CSARQLAGGETGELFF	TGCAGTGCTAGACAACTAGCGGGGGGGGAAACCGGGGAGCTGTTTTTT
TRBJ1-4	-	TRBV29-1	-	CSVPTREDSEKLFF	TGCAGCGTTCCCACTAGGGAGGATAGTGAAAAACTGTTTTTT
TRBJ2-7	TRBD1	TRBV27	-	CASSLSWDRSYEQYF	TGTGCCAGCAGTCTTAGCTGGGACAGGTCCTACGAGCAGTACTTC
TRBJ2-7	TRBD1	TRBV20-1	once	CSARDSGQGYEQYF	TGCAGTGCTAGAGATTCTGGACAGGGATACGAGCAGTACTTC
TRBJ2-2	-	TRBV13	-	CASSSLAAGELFF	TGTGCCAGCAGCTCCCTAGCTGCCGGGGAGCTGTTTTTT
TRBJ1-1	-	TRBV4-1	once	CASSQEGMGNTEAFF	TGCGCCAGCAGCCAAGAGGGTATGGGTAACACTGAAGCTTTCTTT
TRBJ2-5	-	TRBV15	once	CATSRGEPIDQETQYF	TGTGCCACCAGCAGAGGTGAGCCTATCGATCAAGAGACCCAGTACTTC
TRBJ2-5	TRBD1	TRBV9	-	CASSGTGQETQYF	TGTGCCAGCAGCGGGACAGGGCAAGAGACCCAGTACTTC
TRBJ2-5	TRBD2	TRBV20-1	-	CSARGLAGGHQETQYF	TGCAGTGCTAGGGGACTAGCGGGGGGCCATCAAGAGACCCAGTACTTC
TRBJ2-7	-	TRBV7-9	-	CASSSGTSYEQYF	TGTGCCAGCAGCTCCGGGACCTCCTACGAGCAGTACTTC
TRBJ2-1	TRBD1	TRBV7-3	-	CASSPGQGEEQFF	TGTGCCAGCAGCCCAGGACAGGGGGAAGAGCAGTTCTTC
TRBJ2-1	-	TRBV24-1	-	CATSDSGRTSYNEQFF	TGTGCCACCAGTGATTCGGGACGGACCTCCTACAATGAGCAGTTCTTC
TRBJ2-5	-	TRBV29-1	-	CSVPLRAETQYF	TGCAGCGTACCCCTCCGGGCAGAGACCCAGTACTTC
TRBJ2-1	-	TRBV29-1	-	CSVDAPRRSYNEQFF	TGCAGCGTTGACGCCCCCCGCAGGAGCTACAATGAGCAGTTCTTC
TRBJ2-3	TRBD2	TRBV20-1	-	CSAISSGGTDTQYF	TGCAGTGCCATTTCTAGCGGGGGGACAGATACGCAGTATTTT
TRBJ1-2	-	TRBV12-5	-	CASGFFGGRGYTF	TGTGCTAGTGGTTTTTTTGGTGGACGTGGCTACACCTTC
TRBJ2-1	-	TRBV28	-	CASSSGAGEQFF	TGTGCCAGCAGTTCCGGGGCAGGTGAGCAGTTCTTC
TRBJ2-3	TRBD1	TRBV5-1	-	CASSSQGASDTQYF	TGCGCCAGCAGCTCCCAGGGGGCCTCAGATACGCAGTATTTT
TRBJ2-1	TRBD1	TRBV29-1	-	CSLSTGNFYNEQFF	TGCAGCCTTTCGACAGGGAACTTTTACAATGAGCAGTTCTTC
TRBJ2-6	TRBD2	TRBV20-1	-	CSASGGGPSGANVLTF	TGCAGTGCTAGTGGCGGGGGTCCCTCTGGGGCCAACGTCCTGACTTTC
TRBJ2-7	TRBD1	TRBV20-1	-	CSATTGAYEQYF	TGCAGTGCTACGACAGGGGCCTACGAGCAGTACTTC
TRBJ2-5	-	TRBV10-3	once	CAISGVGGETQYF	TGTGCCATCAGTGGGGTAGGAGGTGAGACCCAGTACTTC
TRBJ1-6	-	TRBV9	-	CASSVTGDSFSPLHF	TGTGCCAGCAGCGTTACGGGGGATTCTTTCTCACCCCTCCACTTT
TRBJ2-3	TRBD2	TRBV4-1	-	CASSQPGTSGTDTQYF	TGCGCCAGCAGCCAGCCTGGGACTAGCGGAACAGATACGCAGTATTTT
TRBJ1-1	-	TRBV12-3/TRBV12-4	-	CASSTLGGGTEAFF	TGTGCCAGCAGCACTTTAGGGGGTGGCACTGAAGCTTTCTTT
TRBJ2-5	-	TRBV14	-	CASSQVGIQYF	TGTGCCAGCAGCCAAGTTGGGATCCAGTACTTC
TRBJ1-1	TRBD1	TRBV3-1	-	CASSPYDRGNTEAFF	TGTGCCAGCAGTCCCTATGACAGGGGGAACACTGAAGCTTTCTTT
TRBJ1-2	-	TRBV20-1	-	CSARDSPMGPAVGYTF	TGCAGTGCTAGAGACTCGCCGATGGGGCCGGCGGTGGGCTACACCTTC
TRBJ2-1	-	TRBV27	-	CASSFGLVPAEQFF	TGTGCCAGCAGTTTCGGGCTAGTTCCTGCTGAGCAGTTCTTC
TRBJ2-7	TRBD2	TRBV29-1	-	CSVGTSGSSYEQYF	TGCAGCGTGGGGACTAGCGGGAGTTCCTACGAGCAGTACTTC
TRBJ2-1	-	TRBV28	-	CASSPLRDGYNEQFF	TGTGCCAGCAGTCCTCTCCGGGACGGATACAATGAGCAGTTCTTC
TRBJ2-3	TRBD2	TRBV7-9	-	CASSPLAGGGRTDTQYF	TGTGCCAGCAGCCCGCTAGCGGGAGGAGGTCGCACAGATACGCAGTATTTT
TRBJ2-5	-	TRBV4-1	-	CASSQDISGETQYF	TGCGCCAGCAGCCAAGATATCTCAGGGGAGACCCAGTACTTC
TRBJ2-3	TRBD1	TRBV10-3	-	CAISDRGIDTQYF	TGTGCCATCAGTGACAGGGGGATAGATACGCAGTATTTT
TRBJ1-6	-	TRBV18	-	CASSRTDDSPLHF	TGTGCCAGCTCACGGACGGACGATTCACCCCTCCACTTT
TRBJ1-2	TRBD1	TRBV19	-	CASSFSPGTAYNYGYTF	TGTGCCAGTAGCTTCAGCCCTGGGACAGCTTACAACTATGGCTACACCTTC
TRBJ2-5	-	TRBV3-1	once	CASSQGEEGVKETQYF	TGTGCCAGCAGCCAAGGCGAGGAGGGTGTCAAAGAGACCCAGTACTTC
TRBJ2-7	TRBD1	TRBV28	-	CASFGRGREVVKQYF	TGTGCCAGCTTTGGAAGGGGGCGAGAGGTAGTTAAGCAGTACTTC
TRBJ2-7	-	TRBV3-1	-	CASSPNDGYEQYF	TGTGCCAGCAGCCCGAACGACGGTTACGAGCAGTACTTC
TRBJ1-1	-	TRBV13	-	CASSLSRGTEAFF	TGTGCCAGCAGCCTCTCAAGAGGAACTGAAGCTTTCTTT